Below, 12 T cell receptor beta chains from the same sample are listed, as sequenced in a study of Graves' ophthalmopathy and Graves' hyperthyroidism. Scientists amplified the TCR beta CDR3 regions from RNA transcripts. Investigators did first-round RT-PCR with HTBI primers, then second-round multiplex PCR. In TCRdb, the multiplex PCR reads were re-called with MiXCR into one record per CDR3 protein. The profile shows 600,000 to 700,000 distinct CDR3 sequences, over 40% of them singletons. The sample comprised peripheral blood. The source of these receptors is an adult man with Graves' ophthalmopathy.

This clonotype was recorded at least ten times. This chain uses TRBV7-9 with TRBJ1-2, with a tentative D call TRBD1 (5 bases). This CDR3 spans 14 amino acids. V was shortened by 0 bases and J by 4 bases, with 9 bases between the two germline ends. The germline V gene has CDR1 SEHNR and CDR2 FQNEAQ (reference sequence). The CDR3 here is CASSLAGAAYGYTF. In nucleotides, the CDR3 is TGTGCCAGCAGCTTAGCTGGGGCAGCCTATGGCTACACCTTC.

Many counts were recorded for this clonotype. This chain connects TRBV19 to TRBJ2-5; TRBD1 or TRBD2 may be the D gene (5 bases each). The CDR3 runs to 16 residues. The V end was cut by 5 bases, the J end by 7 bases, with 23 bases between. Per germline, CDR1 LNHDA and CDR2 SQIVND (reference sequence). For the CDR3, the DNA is TGTGCCAGTAGTCGCGCCCGGGACGGCATGAGAAGGACCCAGTACTTC. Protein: CASSRARDGMRRTQYF.

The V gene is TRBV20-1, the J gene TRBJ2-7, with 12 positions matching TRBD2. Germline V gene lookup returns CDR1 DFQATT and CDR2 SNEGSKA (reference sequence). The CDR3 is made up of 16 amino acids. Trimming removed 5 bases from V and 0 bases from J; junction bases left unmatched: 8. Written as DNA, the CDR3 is TGCAGTGCTCACGGGGGACTAGCGGGCAGCTCCTACGAGCAGTACTTC. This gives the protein CSAHGGLAGSSYEQYF.

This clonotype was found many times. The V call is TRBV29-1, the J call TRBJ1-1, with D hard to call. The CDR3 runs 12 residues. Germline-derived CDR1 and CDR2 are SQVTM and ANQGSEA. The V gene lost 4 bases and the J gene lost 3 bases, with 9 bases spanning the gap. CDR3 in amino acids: CSVVEGYTEAFF. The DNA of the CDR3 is TGCAGCGTTGTCGAGGGTTACACTGAAGCTTTCTTT.

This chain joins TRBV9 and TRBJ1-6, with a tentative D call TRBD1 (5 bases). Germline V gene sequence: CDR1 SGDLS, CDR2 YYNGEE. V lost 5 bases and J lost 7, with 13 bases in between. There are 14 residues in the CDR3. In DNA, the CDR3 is TGTGCCAGCAGTGCTAAAGACAGAAATTCACCCCTCCACTTT. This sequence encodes CASSAKDRNSPLHF.

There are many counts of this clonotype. Here the CDR3 reads CASSYGGGTEAFF. The DNA for the CDR3 is TGTGCCAGCAGTTACGGGGGGGGGACTGAAGCTTTCTTT. The rearrangement uses TRBV6-6 and TRBJ1-1, with D possibly being TRBD1 (5 bases). This CDR3 has 13 amino acids. Between the trimmed V and J ends, which lost 2 bases and 5 bases, there was a span of 9 bases. Germline assignment: CDR1 MNHNY and CDR2 SVGAGI (reference sequence).

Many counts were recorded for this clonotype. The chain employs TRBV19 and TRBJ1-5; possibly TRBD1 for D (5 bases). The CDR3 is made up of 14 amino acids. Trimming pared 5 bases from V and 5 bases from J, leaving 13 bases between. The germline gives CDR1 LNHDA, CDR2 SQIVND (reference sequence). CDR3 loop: CASSLPGAHQPQHF. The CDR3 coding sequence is TGTGCCAGTAGTCTGCCCGGGGCGCATCAGCCCCAGCATTTT. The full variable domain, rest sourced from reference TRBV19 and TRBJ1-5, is DGGITQSPKYLFRKEGQNVTLSCEQNLNHDAMYWYRQDPGQGLRLIYYSQIVNDFQKGDIAEGYSVSREKKESFPLTVTSAQKNPTAFYLCASSLPGAHQPQHFGDGTRLSIL.

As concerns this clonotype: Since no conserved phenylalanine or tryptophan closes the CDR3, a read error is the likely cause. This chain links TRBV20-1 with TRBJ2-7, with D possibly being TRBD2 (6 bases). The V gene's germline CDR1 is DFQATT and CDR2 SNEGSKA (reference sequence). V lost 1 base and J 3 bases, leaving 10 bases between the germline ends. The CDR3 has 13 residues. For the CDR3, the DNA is TGCAGTGCTAGAGGCTCGCGGGACTACGAGCAGTACTGC. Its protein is CSARGSRDYEQYC.

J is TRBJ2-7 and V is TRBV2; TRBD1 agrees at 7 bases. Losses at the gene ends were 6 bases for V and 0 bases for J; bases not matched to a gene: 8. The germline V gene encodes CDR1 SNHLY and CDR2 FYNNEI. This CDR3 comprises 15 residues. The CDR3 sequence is CASSPDRKSSYEQYF. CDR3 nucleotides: TGTGCCAGCAGCCCGGACAGGAAGAGCTCCTACGAGCAGTACTTC.

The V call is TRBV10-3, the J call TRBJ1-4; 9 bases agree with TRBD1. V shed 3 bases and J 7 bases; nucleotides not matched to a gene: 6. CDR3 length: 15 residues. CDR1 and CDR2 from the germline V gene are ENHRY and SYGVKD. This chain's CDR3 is CAISDWDRVGEKLFF. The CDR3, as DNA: TGTGCCATCAGTGATTGGGACAGGGTTGGTGAAAAACTGTTTTTT.

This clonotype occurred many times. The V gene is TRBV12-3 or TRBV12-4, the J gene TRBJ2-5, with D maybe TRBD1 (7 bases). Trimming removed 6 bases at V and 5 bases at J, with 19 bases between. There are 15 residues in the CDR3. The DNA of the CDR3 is TGTGCCAGCAGGTCCCGGGCTCAGGGGGGTGAGACCCAGTACTTC. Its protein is CASRSRAQGGETQYF.

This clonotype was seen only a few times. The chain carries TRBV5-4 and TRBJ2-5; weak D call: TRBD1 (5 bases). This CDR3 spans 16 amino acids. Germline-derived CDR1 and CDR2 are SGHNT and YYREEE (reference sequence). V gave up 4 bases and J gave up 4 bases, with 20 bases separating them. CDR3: CASSLNPGRRGETQYF. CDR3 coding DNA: TGTGCCAGCAGCCTCAATCCGGGCCGAAGGGGAGAGACCCAGTACTTC. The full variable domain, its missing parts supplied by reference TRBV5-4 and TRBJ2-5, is ETGVTQSPTHLIKTRGQQVTLRCSSQSGHNTVSWYQQALGQGPQFIFQYYREEENGRGNFPPRFSGLQFPNYSSELNVNALELDDSALYLCASSLNPGRRGETQYFGPGTRLLVL.